This TCR beta chain was obtained from a study of metastatic and nonmetastatic thyroid tumors. In the study overall: The authors compared repertoires across blood and tumor or nodule tissue from malignant and benign thyroid patients.

Thyroid surgery was preceded by no treatment in any patient. Deletions cut 3 bases from V and 0 bases from J, with 12 bases between. The CDR3 has 16 amino acids. Germline V lookup: CDR1 SNHLY, CDR2 FYNNEI. To note about this clone: Antigen specificity is unknown.

The study, taken as a whole, reports: A significant increase in TCR beta diversity was reportedly seen in malignant thyroid tumors relative to benign nodules, in blood and tumor.

Authors' processing steps: Clinicopathological groups differed in CDR3, with these differences serving to build a distant-metastasis classifier for papillary thyroid cancer. With MiXCR, TCRdb called clones anew from the PCR reads. TCRdb, rather than the study authors, made the V and J calls. The top ten hold 20% to 25% of the sample, which has 5,500 to 8,000 clones, roughly a third seen once. This chain uses TRBV2 with TRBJ2-1; a possible D gene is TRBD2 (5 bases). The sequence derives from a female donor with papillary thyroid cancer or a benign thyroid nodule (not recorded which). Some clones in this sample may be carry-over from other donors' samples. The sample consisted of tumor tissue. The CDR3 sequence is CASSDPLASSYNEQFF. In DNA form, the CDR3 reads TGTGCCAGCAGTGATCCCCTAGCTTCCTCCTACAATGAGCAGTTCTTC.